This T cell receptor (beta chain) was documented in a study of cytomegalovirus exposure and HLA in healthy donors. Study summary: Within an early data release were about 85 million unique TCRs drawn from HLA-typed donors. General study findings and limits: Analyzed later, most CMV-associated TCR beta chains appeared HLA-restricted. Per published reports, the classifier diagnosed cytomegalovirus status with high specificity and sensitivity.

CDR1 is SGHAT, CDR2 FQNNGV, per germline. V shed 4 bases, J shed 3 bases, and the junction held 5 bases outside the gene matches. The CDR3 consists of 15 residues. Details on this clone: Its specificity is unknown.

The PCR had 60 Vbeta and 13 Jbeta primers. The data were produced by immunoSEQ multiplex PCR, yet TCRdb's version contains in-frame clones alone and is incomplete. The sample comprises about 280,000 clones, roughly 90% of which are singletons, and 2% to 3% rests with the top ten. The gene calls are TRBV11-2 and TRBJ2-3; TRBD1 matches 9 bases. The receptor comes from a woman younger than 35 in good health and CMV-seronegative. The material sequenced was PBMCs. In DNA, the CDR3 is TGTGCCAGCAGCTCCCGGGACAGGGATACAGATACGCAGTATTTT. Protein sequence: CASSSRDRDTDTQYF.